A single sample gave rise to the 12 T cell receptor beta chains below, sequenced in a study of CD8+CD57+ T cells in acquired aplastic anemia. It was patients with CD8+CD57+ cell expansion by flow cytometry who were chosen for sequencing. Both TCR beta VDJ combination and CDR3 sequence profiling were carried out. Genomic DNA was the template for this profiling. TCRdb re-analysed the reads in MiXCR, keeping a single row per CDR3 protein. The sample holds about 180,000 distinct CDR3 sequences, roughly 60% seen once. Sample: sorted CD4+, CD8+, or CD8+CD57+ T cells (not recorded which) from PBMCs. The origin of the receptors is a human donor with aplastic anemia.

Note on this clonotype: A read error is possible here, since a much larger clone lies one base away. The V call is TRBV7-8, the J call TRBJ2-5; unclear D gene. The CDR3 length is 16 residues. Germline loops: CDR1 SGHVS, CDR2 FQNEAQ. CDR3 protein: CASSLAWLPSRETRYF. The CDR3 nucleotides are TGTGCCAGCAGCTTAGCCTGGCTCCCGTCACGAGAGACCCGGTACTTC.

The rearrangement uses TRBV2 and TRBJ2-1, with TRBD1 matching 7 bases. CDR1 SNHLY and CDR2 FYNNEI come from the germline V gene. The CDR3 is made up of 14 amino acids. The V segment lost 8 bases and the J segment 0 bases; nucleotides outside the gene matches: 4. The CDR3 nucleotides read TGTGCCAGCGGGAGACAGGGCTCCTACAATGAGCAGTTCTTC. Its protein product is CASGRQGSYNEQFF.

The chain uses TRBV5-1 and TRBJ1-2, with 8 bases fitting TRBD1. Germline-derived CDR1 and CDR2 are SGHRS and YFSETQ. Trimming removed 0 bases from V and 4 bases from J; junction bases left unmatched: 2. The CDR3 has 14 amino acids. The CDR3 nucleotides are TGCGCCAGCAGCTTGGCGGGACAGGCCTATGGCTACACCTTC. As protein: CASSLAGQAYGYTF.

This clonotype has at least ten counts. The chain links TRBV11-2 to TRBJ2-7; D gene uncertain. The CDR3 contains 17 residues. Germline V gene sequence: CDR1 SGHAT, CDR2 FQNNGV. V lost 0 bases to trimming and J lost 4 bases, with 19 bases between them. CDR3 sequence (DNA): TGTGCCAGCAGCTTAGATTGGGCCCCAGGAAGGGAATACGAGCAGTACTTC. Translating gives CASSLDWAPGREYEQYF.

V usage is TRBV27 and J usage is TRBJ2-1; D is unclear. V dropped 4 bases and J dropped 5 bases, with 9 bases sitting between them. Germline loops: CDR1 MNHEY, CDR2 SMNVEV (reference sequence). The CDR3 totals 13 residues. CDR3 nucleotide sequence: TGTGCCAGCAGTTCGGGTAGAGACAATGAGCAGTTCTTC. It translates to CASSSGRDNEQFF.

The V call is TRBV7-6, the J call TRBJ2-7, with 7 bases aligning to TRBD2. The junction had 12 bases not matched to a gene; V was cut back by 4 bases and J by 0 bases. The CDR3 has 17 amino acids. CDR1 is SGHVS and CDR2 is FNYEAQ in the germline V gene. CDR3 in amino acids: CASSSSLSGRSSYEQYF. The CDR3 region has the DNA TGTGCCAGCAGCTCGTCGCTTAGCGGGCGGAGCTCCTACGAGCAGTACTTC.

This clonotype was recorded at least ten times. This chain links TRBV6-5 with TRBJ1-6; D gene ambiguous. V was clipped by 6 bases and J by 3 bases, with 9 bases between them. The CDR3 length is 14 residues. The germline CDR1 and CDR2 sequences are MNHEY and SVGAGI. CDR3 region: CASRRTVYNSPLHF. The CDR3 bases are TGTGCCAGCAGAAGGACGGTCTATAATTCACCCCTCCACTTT.

The J gene is TRBJ1-2, the V gene TRBV5-8; D is undetermined. Germline CDR1 and CDR2: SGHTS and YDEGEE. This CDR3 has 14 amino acids. V lost 0 bases, J lost 5 bases, and 11 bases lay in between. CDR3 protein: CASSLGYLGYGYTF. CDR3 DNA: TGTGCCAGCAGCTTGGGATATCTGGGGTATGGCTACACCTTC.

The rearrangement joins TRBV10-2 to TRBJ2-7, with D perhaps matching TRBD1 or TRBD2 (6 bases each). There are 14 residues in the CDR3. Trimming removed 6 bases from V and 0 bases from J, with 12 bases in between. CDR1 is WSHSY, CDR2 SAAADI, per germline. The CDR3 nucleotides are TGCGCCAGCAGGCGGGACACGAGCTCCTACGAGCAGTACTTC. This gives the protein CASRRDTSSYEQYF.

This clonotype was detected only a few times. The CDR3 bases are TGTGCCAGCAGGACCGGGACAGCCCAAGAGACCCAGTACTTC. Translating gives CASRTGTAQETQYF. The V and J genes are TRBV7-9 and TRBJ2-5, with 7 positions matching TRBD1. Trimming removed 6 bases from V and 1 base from J; junction bases left unmatched: 5. Germline V lookup: CDR1 SEHNR, CDR2 FQNEAQ (reference sequence). The CDR3 covers 14 residues.

This clonotype was detected once. The rearrangement uses TRBV19 and TRBJ2-1; no reliable D call. Germline V gene data show CDR1 as LNHDA and CDR2 as SQIVND (reference sequence). V was shortened by 4 bases and J by 3 bases, with 19 bases between the two germline ends. The CDR3 has 17 amino acids. The CDR3 nucleotides are TGTGCCAGTAGTACCACCCCCTGGCAACCCAACTACAATGAGCAGTTCTTC. Protein: CASSTTPWQPNYNEQFF.

This clonotype was seen repeatedly, ten times or more. V gene TRBV5-8 combines with J gene TRBJ2-3, with TRBD2 matching over 7 bases. The CDR3 length is 14 residues. Germline CDR1 is SGHTS and CDR2 is YDEGEE. Trimming cost V 3 bases and J 2 bases; bases outside gene matches: 3. CDR3 sequence: CASSWGGPTDTQYF. In nucleotides, the CDR3 is TGTGCCAGCAGCTGGGGGGGACCCACAGATACGCAGTATTTT.